The present T cell receptor beta chain was sequenced within a study of shared clonotypes between healthy human individuals. The overall study: The study used three CD4 naive, three CD4 memory, two CD8 naive and one CD8 memory plate per donor. Notes on the study in general: Compared with memory subsets, naive subsets generally had larger estimated richness.

To note about this clone: Its cognate antigen is unknown.

Looked up from germline, CDR1 is SGHTA and CDR2 is FQGTGA. The CDR3 length is 14 residues. V shed 5 bases, J shed 5 bases, and the junction held 9 bases outside the gene matches. Each cell subset's genomic DNA was divided evenly among several immunoSEQ plates. Some clones are missing from TCRdb's copy, which holds only in-frame ones; the method was immunoSEQ multiplex PCR. The sample includes roughly 2.6 million clones, around 94% of them seen just once. Both subsets, CD45RA+ naive and CD45RA-negative memory, were split from the CD4+ cells. The chain couples TRBV7-3 to TRBJ2-7; 7 nucleotides align to TRBD2. This clonotype was sampled from a man between 18 and 35 years old in good health. Sequenced input: naive CD4+ T cells sorted from blood. The subset here: CD45RA+ positively selected. The CDR3 loop reads CASSPGGVVNEQYF. The CDR3 DNA sequence: TGTGCCAGCAGCCCTGGGGGGGTAGTCAACGAGCAGTACTTC.